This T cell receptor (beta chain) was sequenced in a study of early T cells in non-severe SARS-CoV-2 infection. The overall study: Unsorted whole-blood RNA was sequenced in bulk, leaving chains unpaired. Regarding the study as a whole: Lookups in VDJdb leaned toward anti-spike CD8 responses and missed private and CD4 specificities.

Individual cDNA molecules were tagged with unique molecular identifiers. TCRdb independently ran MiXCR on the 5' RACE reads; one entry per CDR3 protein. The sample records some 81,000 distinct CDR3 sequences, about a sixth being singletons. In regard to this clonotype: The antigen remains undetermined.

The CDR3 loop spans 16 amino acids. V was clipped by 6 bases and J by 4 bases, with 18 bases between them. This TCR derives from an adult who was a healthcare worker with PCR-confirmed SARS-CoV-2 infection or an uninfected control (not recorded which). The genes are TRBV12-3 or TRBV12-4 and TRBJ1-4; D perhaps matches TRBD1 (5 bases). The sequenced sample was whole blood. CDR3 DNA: TGTGCCAGCAGACCCTCGGGGCGGGGAGGTAATGAAAAACTGTTTTTT. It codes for CASRPSGRGGNEKLFF.